This TCR beta chain stems from a study of human T cells and chemical hapten exposure. On this clonotype: What it recognizes is unknown.

Study-wide results and limits: Expanded TCRs showed more large CDR3 clusters than pre-sensitization or healthy control sets.

V lost 4 bases, J lost 5 bases, and 11 bases stayed unmatched. The CDR3 length is 17 residues. Germline V CDR1 and CDR2: MDHEN, SYDVKM. Under the authors' procedure: Across samples, TCR counts had a median of roughly 97,000 and ranged from about 23,224 to 700,000. A single record per CDR3 protein comes from TCRdb applying MiXCR to the RACE reads. The V and J calls were not made by the authors but by TCRdb's processing. The sample has about 89,000 distinct CDR3 sequences, 11% seen once. Sample time point: patch test 2, 6 weeks after DPC sensitization. Indicated treatment: therapeutic diphenylcyclopropenone sensitization with weekly scalp DPC. Patients had alopecia, were aged 18 to 70, and were not pregnant.

The genes are TRBV28 and TRBJ2-3, with 11 bases matching TRBD2. The TCR was taken from a man in his forties with alopecia areata. Some clones in this sample may be carry-over from other donors' samples. Sequenced material: whole blood, taken in connection with sensitization to the hapten diphenylcyclopropenone (DPC). CDR3 DNA sequence: TGTGCCAGCAGTTCCAATAGCGGGAGGGCGGGTGGAGATACGCAGTATTTT. The encoded protein is CASSSNSGRAGGDTQYF. The full variable domain, rest sourced from reference TRBV28 and TRBJ2-3, is DVKVTQSSRYLVKRTGEKVFLECVQDMDHENMFWYRQDPGLGLRLIYFSYDVKMKEKGDIPEGYSVSREKKERFSLILESASTNQTSMYLCASSSNSGRAGGDTQYFGPGTRLTVL.